This TCR beta chain is from a study of blood T cell repertoires in COVID-19. Overall study context: Samples of COVID-19 (acute and convalescent) were obtained from the United States, Italy and Spain.

Only in-frame clones appear in the TCRdb table, and some are missing; sequencing was by immunoSEQ multiplex PCR. The profile shows around 150,000 clones, 85% of them singletons. This TCR was recovered from a human donor with acute or convalescent COVID-19. The donor label of this sample is uncertain. Sequences were obtained from peripheral blood.

The CDR3 reads CASSLDNTQETQYF. As DNA, the CDR3 is TGTGCCAGCAGCCTCGACAATACCCAAGAGACCCAGTACTTC. V usage is TRBV7-8 and J usage is TRBJ2-5; D unresolved. The CDR3 has 14 amino acids. V lost 5 bases and J lost 1, with 11 bases in between. Germline V gene sequence: CDR1 SGHVS, CDR2 FQNEAQ.